This TCR beta chain was captured by sequencing in a study of T-cell memory formation after mild COVID-19. This CDR3 spans 11 amino acids. Trimming pared 6 bases from V and 7 bases from J, leaving 10 bases between. TCRdb reanalysed the 5' RACE reads using MiXCR and keeps one entry per CDR3 protein. The data contain 400,000 to 500,000 distinct CDR3 sequences, roughly 20% of them singletons. Sequencing input: PBMCs or a T cell subset sorted from them (not recorded which). The receptor's source is an adult woman who had mild COVID-19 (a few samples of this study predate the infection). Cell type and time point are not known. J is TRBJ2-7 and V is TRBV12-3 or TRBV12-4, with D possibly matching TRBD2 (5 bases). The CDR3 region is CASSTRGEQYF. Here the CDR3 DNA reads TGTGCCAGCAGCACCCGAGGGGAGCAGTACTTC.